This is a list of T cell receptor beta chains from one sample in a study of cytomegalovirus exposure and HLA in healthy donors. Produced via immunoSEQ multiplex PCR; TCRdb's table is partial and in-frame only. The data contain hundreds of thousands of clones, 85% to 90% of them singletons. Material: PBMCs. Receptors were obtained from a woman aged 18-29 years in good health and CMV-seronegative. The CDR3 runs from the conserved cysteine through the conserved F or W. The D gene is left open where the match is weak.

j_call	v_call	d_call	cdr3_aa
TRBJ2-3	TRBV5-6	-	CASSLVGPGSSTQYF
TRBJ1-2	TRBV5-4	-	CASSTRQALHSYGYTF
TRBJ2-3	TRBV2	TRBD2	CASSEAPWRESLDTQYF
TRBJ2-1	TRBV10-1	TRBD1	CASSGQGLNNEQFF
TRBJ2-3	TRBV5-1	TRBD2	CASSFGASGRIDTQYF
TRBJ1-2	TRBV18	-	CASSPIAGPDYGYTF
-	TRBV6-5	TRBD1	CASSYSDRGLYEQYF
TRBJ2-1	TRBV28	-	CASSFGGAFEQFF
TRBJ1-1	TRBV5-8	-	CASSLEQGSQAFF
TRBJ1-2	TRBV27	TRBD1	CATLGQGNYGYTF
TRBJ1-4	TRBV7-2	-	CASSPGGTNEKLFF
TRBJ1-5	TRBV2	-	CASSEAGGNPYQPQHF
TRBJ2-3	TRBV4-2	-	CASSQLLETSTDTQYF
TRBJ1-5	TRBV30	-	CAWSLGQPNQPQHF
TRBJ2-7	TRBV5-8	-	CASSLAQGGPEQYF
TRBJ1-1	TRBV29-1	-	CSVQRGGRTEAFF
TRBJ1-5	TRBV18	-	CASSLTGLGNQPQHF
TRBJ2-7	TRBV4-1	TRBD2	CASSPFISSGMPYEQYF
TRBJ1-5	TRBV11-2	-	CASSLAPLNQPQHF
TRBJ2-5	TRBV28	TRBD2	CATRARGLAEETQYF
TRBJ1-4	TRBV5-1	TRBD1	CASSLLQGAEKLFF
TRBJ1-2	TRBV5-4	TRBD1	CASSTGTGGSYGYTF
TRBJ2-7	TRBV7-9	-	CASSLGLIGSDYEQYF
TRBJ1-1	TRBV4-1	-	CASSPSGWKLNTEAFF
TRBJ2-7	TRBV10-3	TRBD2	CAMSGVGGGIEQYF
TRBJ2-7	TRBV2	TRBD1	CASSGQGYNEQYF
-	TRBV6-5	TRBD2	CASSQGGFFPYEQYF
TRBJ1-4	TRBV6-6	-	CASSLPGVETNEKLFF
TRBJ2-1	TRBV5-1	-	CASSLEASAYNEQFF
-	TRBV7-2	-	CASSLVPPSYEQYF
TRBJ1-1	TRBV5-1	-	CASSFTRGNLNTEAFF
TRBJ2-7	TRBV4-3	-	CASSQDGGGSSYEQYF
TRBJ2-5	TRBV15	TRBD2	CATARASGKETQYF
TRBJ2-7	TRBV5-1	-	CASSLGQAAYEQYF
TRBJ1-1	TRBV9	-	CASSVAGGDGEPFF
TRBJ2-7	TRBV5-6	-	CASSAIGGGYEQYF
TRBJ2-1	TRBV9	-	CASSVHGGGWTYNEQFF
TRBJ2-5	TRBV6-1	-	CASSKQGRETQYF
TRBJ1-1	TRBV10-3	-	CAISDRGTNTEAFF
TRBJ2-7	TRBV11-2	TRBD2	CASSFQREGLYEQYF
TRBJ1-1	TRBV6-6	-	CASSSGTSGTTEAFF
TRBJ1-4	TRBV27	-	CASSALILSGTNEKLFF
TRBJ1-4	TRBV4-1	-	CASSQDTGRMKEKLFF
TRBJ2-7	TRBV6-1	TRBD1	CASSEWGTGSYEQYF
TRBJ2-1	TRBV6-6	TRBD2	CASSGTSGGREQFF
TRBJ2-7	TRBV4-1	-	CASSQEPIGAYEQYF